The 18 T cell receptor beta chains below come from one sample, sequenced in a study of blood T cell repertoires in COVID-19. Profiling relied on immunoSEQ multiplex PCR, and the TCRdb table lists in-frame clones only, not all of them. This sample has 540,000 or so clones, with roughly 91% found just once. Sequencing used peripheral blood. Receptors were obtained from a woman aged 45-59 years with COVID-19, enrolled during active disease.

V is TRBV7-9 and J is TRBJ1-5, with 7 bases matching TRBD1. Per germline, CDR1 SEHNR and CDR2 FQNEAQ (reference sequence). With 4 bases clipped from V and 4 bases from J, the junction kept 4 bases outside the gene matches. This CDR3 contains 14 residues. The CDR3 loop reads CASSWTGENQPQHF. CDR3 DNA: TGTGCCAGCAGCTGGACAGGTGAGAATCAGCCCCAGCATTTT.

V usage is TRBV6-5 and J usage is TRBJ1-2, with D possibly being TRBD1 (5 bases). Germline V gene lookup returns CDR1 MNHEY and CDR2 SVGAGI. Trimming pared 11 bases from V and 4 bases from J, leaving 20 bases between. The CDR3 is 14 amino acids. CDR3 loop: CAGSHRGEGYGYTF. The CDR3 DNA sequence: TGTGCCGGAAGTCATCGGGGGGAAGGCTATGGCTACACCTTC.

The rearrangement uses TRBV7-9 and TRBJ1-5; 8 nucleotides align to TRBD1. J lost 2 bases, V lost 5 bases, and 11 bases had no gene match. From germline, CDR1 is SEHNR and CDR2 FQNEAQ (reference sequence). This CDR3 has 17 residues. The chain's CDR3 is CASSKWTGLEGNQPQHF. CDR3 sequence (DNA): TGTGCCAGCAGCAAATGGACAGGGTTAGAGGGCAATCAGCCCCAGCATTTT.

This sequence joins TRBV19 and TRBJ2-7; a possible D gene is TRBD2 (5 bases). Germline CDR1 is LNHDA and CDR2 is SQIVND (reference sequence). The CDR3 is 15 residues long. Deletions cut 3 bases from V and 0 bases from J, with 12 bases between. Written as DNA, the CDR3 is TGTGCCAGTAGTATTGGCCTGGGGAGCTCCTACGAGCAGTACTTC. Residues: CASSIGLGSSYEQYF.

The chain couples TRBV3-1 (or the pseudogene TRBV3-2) to TRBJ1-2; no firm D call. The CDR3 is 13 residues long. Trimming removed 4 bases from V and 1 base from J, with 7 bases in between. Germline CDR1 is LGHDT and CDR2 is YNNKEL (reference sequence). The CDR3 nucleotides read TGTGCCAGCAGCCGACTACTTAACTATGGCTACACCTTC. Protein: CASSRLLNYGYTF.

The chain is built from TRBV6-1 and TRBJ2-3, with 7 bases fitting TRBD2. CDR3 length: 15 amino acids. J lost 6 bases, V lost 2 bases, and 8 bases had no gene match. Looked up from germline, CDR1 is MNHNS and CDR2 is SASEGT. The CDR3 protein is CASSELREGPDTQYF. CDR3 DNA sequence: TGTGCCAGCAGTGAACTCAGGGAGGGCCCCGATACGCAGTATTTT.

This clone occurred once. V gene TRBV24-1 combines with J gene TRBJ2-3, with 9 bases matching TRBD1. Trimming took 4 bases from V and 3 from J; bases not matched to a gene: 10. This CDR3 is built from 17 residues. Looked up from germline, CDR1 is KGHDR and CDR2 is SFDVKD. This CDR3 reads CATSDPRPTGGTDTQYF. CDR3 bases: TGTGCCACCAGTGACCCCCGACCGACAGGGGGGACAGATACGCAGTATTTT.

The chain employs TRBV24-1 and TRBJ2-3; the match to TRBD1 covers 7 bases. V lost 2 bases, J lost 2 bases, and 6 bases stayed unmatched. The CDR3 is 16 residues long. Germline loops: CDR1 KGHDR, CDR2 SFDVKD. The CDR3 region is CATSDSTGPHTDTQYF. Written as DNA, the CDR3 is TGTGCCACCAGTGATTCGACAGGGCCCCACACAGATACGCAGTATTTT.

The chain couples TRBV7-9 to TRBJ2-1; 8 bases map to TRBD2. Germline CDR1 is SEHNR and CDR2 is FQNEAQ (reference sequence). V trimming: 2 bases; J trimming: 0 bases; junction bases outside the gene matches: 3. This CDR3 spans 16 amino acids. In DNA, the CDR3 is TGTGCCAGCAGCTTAAGCGGGGGAAGCTCCTACAATGAGCAGTTCTTC. This translates into CASSLSGGSSYNEQFF.

This chain uses TRBV18 with TRBJ1-1; TRBD1 matches 8 bases. V trimming: 5 bases; J trimming: 7 bases; junction bases outside the gene matches: 6. CDR3 length: 13 residues. Germline loops: CDR1 KGHSH, CDR2 LQKENI. The CDR3: CASSEDRAGEAFF. DNA for the CDR3: TGTGCCAGCTCAGAGGACAGGGCAGGTGAAGCTTTCTTT.

This rearrangement joins TRBV19 to TRBJ2-7; 8 nucleotides line up with TRBD1. The CDR3 runs 14 residues. Trimming removed 5 bases from V and 0 bases from J; junction bases left unmatched: 3. Germline CDR1 reads LNHDA; CDR2 reads SQIVND (reference sequence). This CDR3 is CASSHRGDSYEQYF. The DNA for the CDR3 is TGTGCCAGTAGTCACAGGGGGGACTCCTACGAGCAGTACTTC.

The chain joins TRBV19 to TRBJ1-3, with no clear D. This CDR3 contains 15 residues. The V end was cut by 2 bases, the J end by 4 bases, with 12 bases between. Per the germline V gene, CDR1 is LNHDA and CDR2 is SQIVND (reference sequence). The CDR3 DNA is TGTGCCAGTAGTATATCAGCCCGGGTCGGAAACACCATATATTTT. Its protein product is CASSISARVGNTIYF. The variable domain in full, completed from reference TRBV19 and TRBJ1-3, reads DGGITQSPKYLFRKEGQNVTLSCEQNLNHDAMYWYRQDPGQGLRLIYYSQIVNDFQKGDIAEGYSVSREKKESFPLTVTSAQKNPTAFYLCASSISARVGNTIYFGEGSWLTVV.

This clone was detected once. The V call is TRBV11-3, the J call TRBJ2-2, with 8 bases lining up with TRBD2. Germline CDR1 reads SGHNT; CDR2 reads YENEEA. The CDR3 covers 16 residues. Losses at the gene ends were 5 bases for V and 3 bases for J; bases not matched to a gene: 8. CDR3: CASSPAGAPDTGELFF. The CDR3 coding sequence is TGTGCCAGCAGCCCAGCGGGAGCCCCAGACACCGGGGAGCTGTTTTTT.

The chain joins TRBV25-1 to TRBJ2-1; D might be TRBD2 (7 bases). The germline CDR1 and CDR2 sequences are MGHDK and SYGVNS. V lost 4 bases and J lost 9, with 19 bases in between. CDR3 length: 15 residues. The CDR3 spells CASSGEKGLGGEQFF. The CDR3 bases are TGTGCCAGCAGTGGTGAAAAAGGACTAGGGGGTGAGCAGTTCTTC.

The CDR3 is CASMNPPLGGGGNEQFF. As DNA, the CDR3 is TGCGCCAGCATGAACCCCCCCCTGGGGGGCGGGGGGAATGAGCAGTTCTTC. V gene TRBV10-2 combines with J gene TRBJ2-1, with TRBD2 identical over 8 bases. The CDR3 is 17 amino acids. The junction had 18 bases not matched to a gene; V was cut back by 7 bases and J by 7 bases. The V gene's germline CDR1 is WSHSY and CDR2 SAAADI.

This chain links TRBV14 with TRBJ1-3, with a possible D match to TRBD1 (6 bases). The germline V gene has CDR1 SGHDN and CDR2 FVKESK. The V gene lost 2 bases and the J gene lost 3 bases, with 11 bases spanning the gap. The CDR3 is made up of 15 amino acids. The DNA of the CDR3 is TGTGCCAGCAGCCAAACAGGGCACTTTGGAAACACCATATATTTT. This translates into CASSQTGHFGNTIYF.

In this sample, this clone turned up once. The chain recombines TRBV5-1 with TRBJ2-7; TRBD2 might be the D (5 bases). Per the germline V gene, CDR1 is SGHRS and CDR2 is YFSETQ. Trimming removed 4 bases from V and 7 bases from J, with 21 bases in between. This CDR3 has 15 residues. In DNA form, the CDR3 reads TGCGCCAGCAGCCGTCGTGAGGGTATGGTGGAGGAGCAGTACTTC. Translation gives CASSRREGMVEEQYF. The variable domain in full, with the rest retrieved from reference TRBV5-1 and TRBJ2-7, is KAGVTQTPRYLIKTRGQQVTLSCSPISGHRSVSWYQQTPGQGLQFLFEYFSETQRNKGNFPGRFSGRQFSNSRSEMNVSTLELGDSALYLCASSRREGMVEEQYFGPGTRLTVT.

This rearrangement joins TRBV14 to TRBJ1-4, with TRBD1 identical over 9 bases. This CDR3 spans 16 amino acids. J lost 7 bases, V lost 2 bases, and 8 bases had no gene match. Germline-derived CDR1 and CDR2 are SGHDN and FVKESK. The CDR3 sequence: CASSQPNRGRSEKLFF. CDR3 bases: TGTGCCAGCAGCCAACCTAACAGGGGGCGCAGTGAAAAACTGTTTTTT.